These 19 T cell receptor beta chains came from one sample sequenced in a study of blood T cell repertoires in COVID-19. Repertoires were generated with immunoSEQ multiplex PCR, while TCRdb's copy carries only in-frame clones and drops some. The data show tens of thousands of clones, with around 69% seen just once and approximately 15% held by the top ten. The sequencing input was peripheral blood. The receptors come from an older man with active or convalescent COVID-19.

The chain recombines TRBV9 with TRBJ1-4, with 7 bases aligning to TRBD1. The CDR3 spans 14 residues. V gave up 3 bases and J gave up 8 bases; unmatched junction bases: 7. Germline CDR1 and CDR2: SGDLS and YYNGEE. The CDR3 nucleotides are TGTGCCAGCAGCGAGCAACAGGGGAGCGAAAAACTGTTTTTT. It specifies CASSEQQGSEKLFF.

The CDR3: CTKRVSLAGGSTGELFF. CDR3 nucleotide sequence: TGCACCAAGCGGGTAAGTCTAGCGGGGGGGTCCACCGGGGAGCTGTTTTTT. The chain carries TRBV1 and TRBJ2-2; TRBD2 is the table's D call and was not checked against the DNA. TRBV1 is deemed a pseudogene. The CDR3 spans 17 residues.

The rearrangement uses TRBV5-5 and TRBJ1-4; D remains unclear. The CDR3 covers 13 residues. Germline CDR1 is SGHKS and CDR2 is YYEKEE (reference sequence). Trimming pared 4 bases from V and 8 bases from J, leaving 12 bases between. The CDR3: CASSPGSREKLFF. In nucleotides, the CDR3 is TGTGCCAGCAGCCCGGGTTCGCGAGAAAAACTGTTTTTT. The full variable domain, in which reference TRBV5-5 and TRBJ1-4 provide the parts outside the CDR3, is DAGVTQSPTHLIKTRGQQVTLRCSPISGHKSVSWYQQVLGQGPQFIFQYYEKEERGRGNFPDRFSARQFPNYSSELNVNALLLGDSALYLCASSPGSREKLFFGSGTQLSVL.

This rearrangement joins TRBV9 to TRBJ1-2, with D perhaps TRBD1 (6 bases). Trimming left V 0 bases short and J 2 bases short, with 14 bases between. From germline, CDR1 is SGDLS and CDR2 YYNGEE. The CDR3 has 16 amino acids. The CDR3 region has the DNA TGTGCCAGCAGCGTAGGGCCTAAGACAGGAAACTATGGCTACACCTTC. It yields the protein CASSVGPKTGNYGYTF.

V is TRBV18 and J is TRBJ2-6; no reliable D call. CDR3 length: 18 amino acids. CDR1 is KGHSH and CDR2 is LQKENI in the germline V gene. V was cut by 4 bases and J by 0 bases, with 16 bases left in between. This CDR3 reads CASSQYVPENSGANVLTF. Written as DNA, the CDR3 is TGTGCCAGCTCACAATACGTACCTGAGAACTCTGGGGCCAACGTCCTGACTTTC.

CDR3 amino acids: CASSLGAGWGTDTQYF. The CDR3 region has the DNA TGTGCCAGCAGTTTGGGAGCGGGGTGGGGGACAGATACGCAGTATTTT. V and J are TRBV27 and TRBJ2-3; 7 positions match TRBD2. The V gene's germline CDR1 is MNHEY and CDR2 SMNVEV (reference sequence). V lost 3 bases and J lost 3; bases outside the gene matches: 9. This CDR3 contains 16 residues.

The J gene is TRBJ2-7, the V gene TRBV29-1; D is possibly TRBD1 (5 bases). Germline CDR1 SQVTM, CDR2 ANQGSEA. This CDR3 has 13 residues. V lost 4 bases, J lost 2 bases, and 12 bases lay in between. The CDR3 loop reads CSVGRQFTYEQYF. CDR3 sequence (DNA): TGCAGCGTTGGAAGACAGTTTACCTACGAGCAGTACTTC.

The chain links TRBV10-3 to TRBJ2-1; TRBD2 is a possible D gene (7 bases). CDR1 is ENHRY and CDR2 is SYGVKD in the germline V gene. V dropped 10 bases and J dropped 8 bases, with 18 bases sitting between them. This CDR3 contains 13 residues. This chain's CDR3 is CATQRGGGDEQFF. The CDR3 region has the DNA TGTGCCACGCAGAGGGGGGGAGGGGATGAGCAGTTCTTC.

The chain links TRBV15 to TRBJ2-5; 10 nucleotides align to TRBD1. J was trimmed by 5 bases and V by 5 bases; bases with no gene match: 8. The CDR3 covers 15 residues. Germline CDR1 reads LNHNV; CDR2 reads YYDKDF (reference sequence). CDR3 nucleotide sequence: TGTGCCACCAGCTACCGGACAGGGGGAGTTGAGACCCAGTACTTC. Encoded protein: CATSYRTGGVETQYF.

The rearrangement uses TRBV29-1 and TRBJ1-2; 9 positions agree with TRBD1. From germline, CDR1 is SQVTM and CDR2 ANQGSEA. The CDR3 has 12 amino acids. The ends lost 7 bases at V and 5 bases at J; junction bases unmatched: 5. CDR3 nucleotide sequence: TGCAGCGGGGGTGGACAGGGGTATGGCTACACCTTC. Translation: CSGGGQGYGYTF.

The chain links TRBV7-9 to TRBJ2-3; no reliable D call. Germline V gene data show CDR1 as SEHNR and CDR2 as FQNEAQ (reference sequence). The V and J ends lost 6 bases and 4 bases respectively, with 5 bases between them. CDR3 length: 11 residues. The CDR3 region is CASSRADTQYF. The CDR3 DNA reads TGTGCCAGCAGTCGGGCAGATACGCAGTATTTT.

The chain recombines TRBV7-9 with TRBJ1-3; D uncertain. This CDR3 has 13 residues. Trimming stripped 6 bases from V and 8 bases from J, with 14 bases between. Germline CDR1 is SEHNR and CDR2 is FQNEAQ (reference sequence). The CDR3 reads CASSGPGLDTIYF. The CDR3 DNA sequence: TGTGCCAGCAGTGGTCCTGGGCTTGACACCATATATTTT.

The table lists this clone with a few counts. The CDR3: CASSALTSGDTQYF. As DNA, the CDR3 is TGTGCCAGCAGCGCGCTGACTAGCGGGGATACGCAGTATTTT. J is TRBJ2-3 and V is TRBV9, with 10 bases fitting TRBD2. Germline trimming cut 3 bases from V and 6 bases from J; bases unmatched to any gene: 4. The CDR3 spans 14 residues. The germline V gene encodes CDR1 SGDLS and CDR2 YYNGEE. Based on the CDR3 plus reference TRBV9 and TRBJ2-3, the full variable domain is DSGVTQTPKHLITATGQRVTLRCSPRSGDLSVYWYQQSLDQGLQFLIQYYNGEERAKGNILERFSAQQFPDLHSELNLSSLELGDSALYFCASSALTSGDTQYFGPGTRLTVL.

V is TRBV20-1 and J is TRBJ1-2; 7 nucleotides agree with TRBD1. In germline, CDR1 is DFQATT, CDR2 SNEGSKA (reference sequence). V dropped 6 bases and J dropped 8; count of bases not matched to a gene: 6. This CDR3 has 11 amino acids. This chain's CDR3 is CSAVQGEGYTF. The CDR3, as DNA: TGCAGTGCCGTTCAGGGGGAAGGCTACACCTTC.

The chain carries TRBV11-2 and TRBJ2-7, with TRBD2 identical over 8 bases. V was clipped by 7 bases and J by 2 bases; unmatched bases: 10. Germline V lookup: CDR1 SGHAT, CDR2 FQNNGV. The CDR3 spans 15 residues. This CDR3 is CASTSLSGGTYEQYF. The CDR3 DNA sequence: TGTGCCAGCACTTCCCTTTCGGGGGGGACCTACGAGCAGTACTTC.

This clone was seen a single time. V and J are TRBV4-1 and TRBJ2-7, with D possibly being TRBD1 (6 bases). The CDR3 runs to 15 residues. Trimming removed 0 bases from V and 3 bases from J, with 12 bases in between. Germline V CDR1 and CDR2: MGHRA, YSYEKL. The DNA of the CDR3 is TGCGCCAGCAGCCAAGATTGGAGAGGGGGCTACGAGCAGTACTTC. Protein: CASSQDWRGGYEQYF.

This rearrangement joins TRBV7-9 to TRBJ2-5; D might be TRBD2 (5 bases). Trimming left V 5 bases short and J 2 bases short, with 18 bases between. Looked up from germline, CDR1 is SEHNR and CDR2 is FQNEAQ (reference sequence). CDR3 length: 16 amino acids. CDR3 nucleotide sequence: TGTGCCAGCAGCCCCCCGGGGTCTTGGGAACAAGAGACCCAGTACTTC. Translating gives CASSPPGSWEQETQYF. Full variable domain (outside the CDR3, taken from reference TRBV7-9 and TRBJ2-5): DTGVSQNPRHKITKRGQNVTFRCDPISEHNRLYWYRQTLGQGPEFLTYFQNEAQLEKSRLLSDRFSAERPKGSFSTLEIQRTEQGDSAMYLCASSPPGSWEQETQYFGPGTRLLVL.

The chain employs TRBV3-1 (or the pseudogene TRBV3-2) and TRBJ2-1, with TRBD2 as a possible D gene (6 bases). The germline gives CDR1 LGHDT, CDR2 YNNKEL (reference sequence). This CDR3 is built from 12 residues. Trimming pared 4 bases from V and 9 bases from J, leaving 10 bases between. The CDR3 protein is CASSLTEGEQFF. The CDR3 bases are TGTGCCAGCAGCCTGACGGAGGGTGAGCAGTTCTTC.

The chain is built from TRBV21-1 and TRBJ2-2; the table's D gene call, TRBD1, was not cross checked with the DNA. TRBV21-1 is an annotated pseudogene. The CDR3 runs 20 residues. The CDR3 bases are TGTGCCAGCAGCAAAATCGGGACAGAACAGGGGGCTGCTAACACCGGGGAGCTGTTTTTT. This translates into CASSKIGTEQGAANTGELFF.